This T cell receptor (beta chain) was recorded in a study of vaccination effects on CD4 cells after COVID-19. General study points: Early post-infection timepoints were absent, and convalescent patients were few.

Germline V CDR1 and CDR2: SQVTM, ANQGSEA. V shed 6 bases and J 14 bases; nucleotides not matched to a gene: 17. The CDR3 has 14 amino acids. Some clones are missing from TCRdb's copy, which holds only in-frame ones; the method was immunoSEQ multiplex PCR. There are 30,000 to 40,000 clones in the sample; roughly 80% occur only once, and nearly 3% lies in the top ten. Culture proceeded for roughly ten days, and CD4+ T cells were then isolated. Each vaccine recipient was nucleocapsid antibody negative and had no prior SARS-CoV-2 infection. On both days 3 and 7, half of the culture medium was replaced with IL-2 medium. Comment on this clone: Antigen unknown.

This chain connects TRBV29-1 to TRBJ1-4; TRBD1 agrees at 8 bases. This receptor was obtained from a human donor who received a COVID-19 vaccine. The sample in question was CD4+ T cells from PBMCs cultured without peptide, obtained before COVID-19 vaccination. CDR3 in amino acids: CSVGGGTARQGLFF. CDR3 DNA: TGCAGCGTCGGAGGGGGGACGGCCCGACAGGGGCTGTTTTTT. The whole variable domain, filled in from reference TRBV29-1 and TRBJ1-4, reads SAVISQKPSRDICQRGTSLTIQCQVDSQVTMMFWYRQQPGQSLTLIATANQGSEATYESGFVIDKFPISRPNLTFSTLTVSNMSPEDSSIYLCSVGGGTARQGLFFGSGTQLSVL.